This T cell receptor (beta chain) was recovered during a study of T-cell reconstitution after alpha-beta-depleted transplantation in children. A TCRbeta library incorporating unique molecular identifiers was prepared. TCRdb reprocessed the PCR reads via MiXCR and lists one record per CDR3 protein. Of hundreds of thousands of distinct CDR3 sequences listed, around a sixth are singletons. Per germline, CDR1 KGHSH and CDR2 LQKENI. This CDR3 contains 14 residues. Trimming took 6 bases from V and 3 from J, leaving 14 bases between them. The source of this sequence is a human donor who donated a stem cell graft to a child with acute myeloid leukemia. The gene calls are TRBV18 and TRBJ2-5; no definite D call. The sample was PBMCs from the stem cell graft donor, taken from the stem cell graft. DNA for the CDR3: TGTGCCAGCTCCCTCCGAGCAACGGAAGAGACCCAGTACTTC. Translation gives CASSLRATEETQYF.